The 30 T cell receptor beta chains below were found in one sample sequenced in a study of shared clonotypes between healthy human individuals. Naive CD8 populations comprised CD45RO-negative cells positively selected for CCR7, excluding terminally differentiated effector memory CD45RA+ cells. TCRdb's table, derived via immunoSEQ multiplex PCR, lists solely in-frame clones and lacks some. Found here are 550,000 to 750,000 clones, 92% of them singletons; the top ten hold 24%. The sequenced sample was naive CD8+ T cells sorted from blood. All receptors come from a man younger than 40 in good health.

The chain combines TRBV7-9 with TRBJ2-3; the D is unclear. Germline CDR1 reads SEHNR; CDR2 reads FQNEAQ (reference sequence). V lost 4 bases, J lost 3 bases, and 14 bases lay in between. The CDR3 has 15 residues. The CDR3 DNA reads TGTGCCAGCAGCTCCCCGACGTCCGGGACAGATACGCAGTATTTT. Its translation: CASSSPTSGTDTQYF.

In DNA, the CDR3 is TGTGCCAGCAGCACGGTCGGGACAGTGAACACTGAAGCTTTCTTT. This translates into CASSTVGTVNTEAFF. The chain carries TRBV7-8 and TRBJ1-1, with TRBD1 matching 7 bases. J gave up 0 bases and V 5 bases, and 6 bases lay outside the gene matches. The CDR3 has 15 amino acids. Germline CDR1 reads SGHVS; CDR2 reads FQNEAQ.

The CDR3 spells CASGRDSPNEQFF. Here the CDR3 DNA reads TGTGCTAGTGGCCGTGACAGCCCGAATGAGCAGTTCTTC. V and J are TRBV12-5 and TRBJ2-1, with a possible D match to TRBD1 (5 bases). This CDR3 is built from 13 residues. Germline V gene sequence: CDR1 LGHNT, CDR2 FRNRAP. Trimming removed 6 bases at V and 7 bases at J, with 13 bases between. The whole variable domain, remainder taken from reference TRBV12-5 and TRBJ2-1, is DARVTQTPRHKVTEMGQEVTMRCQPILGHNTVFWYRQTMMQGLELLAYFRNRAPLDDSGMPKDRFSAEMPDATLATLKIQPSEPRDSAVYFCASGRDSPNEQFFGPGTRLTVL.

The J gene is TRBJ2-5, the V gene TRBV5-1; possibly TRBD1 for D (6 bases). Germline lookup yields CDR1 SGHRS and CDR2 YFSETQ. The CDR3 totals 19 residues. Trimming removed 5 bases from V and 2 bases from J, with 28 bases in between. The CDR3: CASSGGQGAPVSPQETQYF. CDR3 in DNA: TGCGCCAGCAGTGGGGGCCAGGGTGCCCCCGTCTCCCCTCAAGAGACCCAGTACTTC.

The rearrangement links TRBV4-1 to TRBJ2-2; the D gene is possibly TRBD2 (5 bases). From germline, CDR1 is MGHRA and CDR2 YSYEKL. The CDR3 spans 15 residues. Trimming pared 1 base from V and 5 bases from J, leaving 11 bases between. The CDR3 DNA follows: TGCGCCAGCAGCCAAGTGACGGGAAGGACCGGGGAGCTGTTTTTT. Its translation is CASSQVTGRTGELFF.

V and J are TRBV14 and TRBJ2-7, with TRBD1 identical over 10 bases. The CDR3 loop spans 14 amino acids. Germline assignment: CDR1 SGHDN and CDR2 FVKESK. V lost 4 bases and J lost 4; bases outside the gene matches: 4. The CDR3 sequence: CASSLGQGVYEQYF. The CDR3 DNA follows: TGTGCCAGCAGCCTCGGACAGGGGGTTTACGAGCAGTACTTC. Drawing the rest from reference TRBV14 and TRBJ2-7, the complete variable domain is EAGVTQFPSHSVIEKGQTVTLRCDPISGHDNLYWYRRVMGKEIKFLLHFVKESKQDESGMPNNRFLAERTGGTYSTLKVQPAELEDSGVYFCASSLGQGVYEQYFGPGTRLTVT.

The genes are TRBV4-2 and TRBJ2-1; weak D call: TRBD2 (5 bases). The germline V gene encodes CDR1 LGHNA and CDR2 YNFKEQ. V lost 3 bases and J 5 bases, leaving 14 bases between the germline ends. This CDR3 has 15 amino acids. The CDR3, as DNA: TGTGCCAGCAGCCAGGAATTTAGCGCTAACAATGAGCAGTTCTTC. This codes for CASSQEFSANNEQFF.

Written as DNA, the CDR3 is TGTGCCAGTAGTAGGGGGGGATGGGAGCAGTTCTTC. Residues: CASSRGGWEQFF. The rearrangement joins TRBV19 to TRBJ2-1, with 7 bases aligning to TRBD2. V lost 4 bases and J lost 10; bases outside the gene matches: 4. The CDR3 has 12 residues. Looked up from germline, CDR1 is LNHDA and CDR2 is SQIVND (reference sequence).

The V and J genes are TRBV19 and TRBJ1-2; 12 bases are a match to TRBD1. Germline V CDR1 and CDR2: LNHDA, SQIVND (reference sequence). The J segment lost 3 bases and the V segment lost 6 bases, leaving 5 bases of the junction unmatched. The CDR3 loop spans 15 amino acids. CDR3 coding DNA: TGTGCCAGTAGAGGGACAGGGGGCGAGGACTATGGCTACACCTTC. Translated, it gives CASRGTGGEDYGYTF.

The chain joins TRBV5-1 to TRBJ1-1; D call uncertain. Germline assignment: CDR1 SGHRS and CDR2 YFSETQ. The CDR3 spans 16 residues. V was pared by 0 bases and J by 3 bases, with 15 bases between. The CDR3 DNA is TGCGCCAGCAGCTTGGGAGTTTCCTTTTGGGACACTGAAGCTTTCTTT. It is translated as CASSLGVSFWDTEAFF.

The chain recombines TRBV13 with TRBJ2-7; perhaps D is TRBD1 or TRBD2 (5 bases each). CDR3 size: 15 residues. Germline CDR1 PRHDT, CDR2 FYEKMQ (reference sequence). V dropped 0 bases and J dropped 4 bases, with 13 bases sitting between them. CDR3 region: CASSLGWGTSYEQYF. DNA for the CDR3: TGTGCCAGCAGCTTAGGATGGGGCACTAGTTACGAGCAGTACTTC.

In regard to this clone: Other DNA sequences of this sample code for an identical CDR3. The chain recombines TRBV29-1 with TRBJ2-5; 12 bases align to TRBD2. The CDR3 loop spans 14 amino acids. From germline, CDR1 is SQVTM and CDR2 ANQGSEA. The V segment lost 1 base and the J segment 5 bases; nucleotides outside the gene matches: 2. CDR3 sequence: CSVEGLAGVETQYF. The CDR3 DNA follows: TGCAGCGTTGAAGGACTAGCGGGAGTGGAGACCCAGTACTTC. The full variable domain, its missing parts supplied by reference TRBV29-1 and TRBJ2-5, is SAVISQKPSRDICQRGTSLTIQCQVDSQVTMMFWYRQQPGQSLTLIATANQGSEATYESGFVIDKFPISRPNLTFSTLTVSNMSPEDSSIYLCSVEGLAGVETQYFGPGTRLLVL.

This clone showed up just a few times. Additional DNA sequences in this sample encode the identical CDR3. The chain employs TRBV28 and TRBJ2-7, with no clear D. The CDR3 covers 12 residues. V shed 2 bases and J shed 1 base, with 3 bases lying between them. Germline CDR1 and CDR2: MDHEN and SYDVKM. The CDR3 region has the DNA TGTGCCAGCAGTTTACCGTCCTACGAGCAGTACTTC. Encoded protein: CASSLPSYEQYF.

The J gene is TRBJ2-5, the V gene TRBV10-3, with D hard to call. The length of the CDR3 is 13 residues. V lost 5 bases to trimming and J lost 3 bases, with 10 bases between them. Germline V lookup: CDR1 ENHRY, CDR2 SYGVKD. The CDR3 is CAISLTREETQYF. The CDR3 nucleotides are TGTGCCATCAGTTTGACTCGGGAAGAGACCCAGTACTTC.

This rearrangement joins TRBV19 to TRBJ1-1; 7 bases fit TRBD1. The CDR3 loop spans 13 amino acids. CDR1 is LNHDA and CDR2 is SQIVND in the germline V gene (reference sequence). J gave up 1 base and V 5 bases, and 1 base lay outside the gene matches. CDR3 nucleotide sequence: TGTGCCAGTAGTTACAGGGGGAACACTGAAGCTTTCTTT. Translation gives CASSYRGNTEAFF.

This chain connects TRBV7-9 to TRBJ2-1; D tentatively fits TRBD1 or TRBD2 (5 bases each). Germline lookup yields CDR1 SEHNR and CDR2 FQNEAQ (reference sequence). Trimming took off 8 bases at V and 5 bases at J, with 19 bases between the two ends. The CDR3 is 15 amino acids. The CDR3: CASGLAAGFNNEQFF. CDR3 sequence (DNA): TGTGCCAGCGGACTGGCGGCAGGGTTCAACAATGAGCAGTTCTTC.

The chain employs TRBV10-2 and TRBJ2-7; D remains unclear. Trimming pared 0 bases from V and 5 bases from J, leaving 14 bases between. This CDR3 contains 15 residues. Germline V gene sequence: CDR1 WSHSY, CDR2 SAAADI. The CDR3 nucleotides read TGCGCCAGCAGTGAGTCGATTCCCACCCCCCACGAGCAGTACTTC. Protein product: CASSESIPTPHEQYF.

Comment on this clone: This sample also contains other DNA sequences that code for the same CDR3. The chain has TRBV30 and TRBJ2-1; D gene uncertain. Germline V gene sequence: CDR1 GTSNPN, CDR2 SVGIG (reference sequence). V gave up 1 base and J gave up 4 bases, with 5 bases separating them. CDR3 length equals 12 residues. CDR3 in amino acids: CAWSGSYNEQFF. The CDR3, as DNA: TGTGCCTGGAGTGGGTCTTACAATGAGCAGTTCTTC.

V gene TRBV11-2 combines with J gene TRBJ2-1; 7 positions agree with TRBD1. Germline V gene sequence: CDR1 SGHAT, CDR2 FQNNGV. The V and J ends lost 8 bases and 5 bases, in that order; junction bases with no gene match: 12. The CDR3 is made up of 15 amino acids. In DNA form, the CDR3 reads TGTGCCAGCTTACCGTCGGGACAGTGGGACAATGAGCAGTTCTTC. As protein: CASLPSGQWDNEQFF.

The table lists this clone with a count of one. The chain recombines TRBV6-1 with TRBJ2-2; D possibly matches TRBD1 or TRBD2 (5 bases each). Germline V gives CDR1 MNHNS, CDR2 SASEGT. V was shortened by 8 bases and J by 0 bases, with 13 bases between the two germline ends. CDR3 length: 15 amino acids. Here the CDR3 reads CASGGLLSNTGELFF. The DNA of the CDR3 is TGTGCCAGCGGGGGTCTCCTGTCGAACACCGGGGAGCTGTTTTTT.

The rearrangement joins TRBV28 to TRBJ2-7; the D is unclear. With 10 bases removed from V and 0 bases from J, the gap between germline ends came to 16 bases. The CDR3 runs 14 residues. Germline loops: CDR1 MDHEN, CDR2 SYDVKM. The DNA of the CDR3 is TGTGCCACGGAAACCCGACACGTCTCCTACGAGCAGTACTTC. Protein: CATETRHVSYEQYF.

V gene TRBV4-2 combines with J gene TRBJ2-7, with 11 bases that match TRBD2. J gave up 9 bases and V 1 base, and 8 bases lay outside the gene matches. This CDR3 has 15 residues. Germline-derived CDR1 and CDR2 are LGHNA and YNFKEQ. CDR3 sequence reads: CASSQGSSGRAAQYF. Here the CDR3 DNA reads TGTGCCAGCAGCCAAGGAAGTAGCGGGAGGGCCGCGCAGTACTTC.

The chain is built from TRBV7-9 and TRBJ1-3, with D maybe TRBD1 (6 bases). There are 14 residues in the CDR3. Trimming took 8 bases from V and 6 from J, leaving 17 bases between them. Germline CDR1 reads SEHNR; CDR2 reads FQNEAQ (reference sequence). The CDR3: CASVQGGVANTIYF. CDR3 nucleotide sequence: TGTGCCAGCGTACAGGGAGGGGTTGCAAACACCATATATTTT.

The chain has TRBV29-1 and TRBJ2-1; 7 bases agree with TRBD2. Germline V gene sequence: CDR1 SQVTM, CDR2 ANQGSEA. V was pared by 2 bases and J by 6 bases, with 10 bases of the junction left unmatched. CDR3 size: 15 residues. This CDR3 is CSVETGLTSINEQFF. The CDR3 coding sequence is TGCAGCGTTGAAACGGGGCTGACTAGCATCAATGAGCAGTTCTTC.

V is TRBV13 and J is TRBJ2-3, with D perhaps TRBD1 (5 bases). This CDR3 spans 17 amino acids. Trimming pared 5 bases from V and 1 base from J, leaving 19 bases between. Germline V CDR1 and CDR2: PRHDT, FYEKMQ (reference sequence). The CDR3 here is CASSLGPGEGRTDTQYF. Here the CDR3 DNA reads TGTGCCAGCAGCCTGGGGCCAGGAGAAGGACGCACAGATACGCAGTATTTT. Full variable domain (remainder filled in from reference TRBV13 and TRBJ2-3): AAGVIQSPRHLIKEKRETATLKCYPIPRHDTVYWYQQGPGQDPQFLISFYEKMQSDKGSIPDRFSAQQFSDYHSELNMSSLELGDSALYFCASSLGPGEGRTDTQYFGPGTRLTVL.

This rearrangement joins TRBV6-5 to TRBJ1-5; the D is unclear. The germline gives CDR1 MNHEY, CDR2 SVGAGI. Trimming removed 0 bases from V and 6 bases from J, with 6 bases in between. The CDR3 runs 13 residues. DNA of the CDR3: TGTGCCAGCAGTTACTCGAGCGTTCAGCCCCAGCATTTT. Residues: CASSYSSVQPQHF.

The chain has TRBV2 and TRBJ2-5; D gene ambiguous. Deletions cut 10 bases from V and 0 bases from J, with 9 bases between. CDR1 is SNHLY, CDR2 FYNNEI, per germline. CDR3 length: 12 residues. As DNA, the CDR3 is TGTGCCAAAAGCTCGTACCAAGAGACCCAGTACTTC. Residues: CAKSSYQETQYF.

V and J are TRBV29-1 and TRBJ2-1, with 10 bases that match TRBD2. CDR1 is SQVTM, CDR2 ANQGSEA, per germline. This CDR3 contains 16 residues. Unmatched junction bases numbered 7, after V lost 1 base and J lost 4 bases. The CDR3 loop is CSVEATLSGRYNEQFF. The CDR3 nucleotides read TGCAGCGTTGAAGCGACCCTTAGCGGGAGGTACAATGAGCAGTTCTTC.

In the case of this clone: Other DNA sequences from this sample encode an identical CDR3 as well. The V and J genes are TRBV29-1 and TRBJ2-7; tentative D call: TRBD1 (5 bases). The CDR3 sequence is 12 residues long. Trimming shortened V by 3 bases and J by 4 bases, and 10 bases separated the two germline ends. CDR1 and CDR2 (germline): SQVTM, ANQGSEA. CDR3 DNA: TGCAGCGTTGAGGTTGGGGCTTACGAGCAGTACTTC. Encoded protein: CSVEVGAYEQYF.

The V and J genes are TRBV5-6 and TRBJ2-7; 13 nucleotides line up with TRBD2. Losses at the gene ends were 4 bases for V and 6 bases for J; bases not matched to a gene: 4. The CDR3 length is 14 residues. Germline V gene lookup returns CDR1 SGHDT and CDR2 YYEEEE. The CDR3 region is CASSTSGRVLEQYF. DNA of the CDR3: TGTGCCAGCAGCACTAGCGGGAGGGTCCTCGAGCAGTACTTC.